This TCR beta chain was recorded in a study of T cell changes during pregnancy in multiple sclerosis. The table came from immunoSEQ multiplex PCR; TCRdb's copy has only in-frame clones and leaves some out. The top ten hold 2.5% of the sample, which has approximately 80,000 clones, over 90% seen once. Germline V gives CDR1 ENHRY, CDR2 SYGVKD. Trimming removed 0 bases at V and 6 bases at J, with 9 bases between. This CDR3 region has 13 residues. J is TRBJ2-7 and V is TRBV10-3; no reliable D call. The receptor was isolated from a female donor with multiple sclerosis, enrolled in a pregnancy study. The source material was peripheral blood, sampled in the third trimester of pregnancy. CDR3 loop: CAISESMVGEQYF. In DNA, the CDR3 is TGTGCCATCAGTGAGTCGATGGTCGGCGAGCAGTACTTC.